The present entry profiles one TCR beta chain with its context. This sample stems from a study of technical replicates of blood from a few donors. The protocol was immunoSEQ multiplex PCR, while the TCRdb copy is restricted to in-frame clones and leaves out a portion. Among 85,000 to 100,000 clones, approximately 95% were seen once, and the ten largest hold over 0.2%. The germline gives CDR1 LGHNA, CDR2 YNFKEQ. This CDR3 spans 16 amino acids. V dropped 0 bases and J dropped 7; count of bases not matched to a gene: 6. The chain recombines TRBV4-2 with TRBJ2-2; TRBD1 aligns across 9 bases. The clonotype was recovered from a human donor in good health. The material sequenced was T cells isolated from PBMCs. CDR3 nucleotide sequence: TGTGCCAGCAGCCAAGATTCACAGGGGGCTGTCGGGGAGCTGTTTTTT. It encodes CASSQDSQGAVGELFF.